The clone carrying this TCR beta chain was detected many times. The antigen is undetermined. Sequencing ends 3 residues short of the CDR3 end; the germline J gene provides the rest. This entry belongs to a study of T cell clonality in common variable immunodeficiency. Study results and limitations: TCRbeta clonality was increased in CVID versus healthy controls. Links between repertoire features and CVID complications were heterogeneity-limited. Fewer TCRbeta clones were shared among CVID subjects than controls.

This CDR3 is 15 amino acids long. CDR1 KGHSH and CDR2 LQKENI come from the germline V gene. The V end was cut by 3 bases, the J end by 5 bases, with 14 bases between. Caucasian heritage predominated among both patients and controls. The table came from immunoSEQ multiplex PCR; TCRdb's copy has only in-frame clones and leaves some out. The repertoire has around 45,000 clones, none seen only once; the ten largest take more than 9%. What was sequenced was peripheral blood mononuclear cells. This clonotype originated in a person between 18 and 75 years old in good health. This rearrangement joins TRBV18 to TRBJ2-4; no definite D call. The CDR3 loop is CASSPPGPRENIQYF. The CDR3 bases that were read are TGTGCCAGCTCACCGCCGGGTCCTCGGGAAAACATT.